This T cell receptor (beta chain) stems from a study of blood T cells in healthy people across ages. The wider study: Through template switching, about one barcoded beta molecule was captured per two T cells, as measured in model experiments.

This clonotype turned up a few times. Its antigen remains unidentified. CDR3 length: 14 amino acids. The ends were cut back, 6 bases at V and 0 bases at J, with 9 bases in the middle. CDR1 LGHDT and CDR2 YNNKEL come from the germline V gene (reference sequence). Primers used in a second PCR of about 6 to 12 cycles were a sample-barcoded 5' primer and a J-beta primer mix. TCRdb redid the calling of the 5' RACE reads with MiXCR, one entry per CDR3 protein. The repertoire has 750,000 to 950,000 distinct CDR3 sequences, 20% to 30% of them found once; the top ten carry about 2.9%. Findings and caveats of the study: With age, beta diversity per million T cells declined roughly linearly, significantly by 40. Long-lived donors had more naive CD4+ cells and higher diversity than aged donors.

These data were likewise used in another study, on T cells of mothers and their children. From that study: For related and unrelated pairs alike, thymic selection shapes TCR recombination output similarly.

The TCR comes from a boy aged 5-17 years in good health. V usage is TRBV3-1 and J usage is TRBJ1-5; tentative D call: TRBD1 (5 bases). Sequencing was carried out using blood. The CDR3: CASSGQNSNQPQHF. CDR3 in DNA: TGTGCCAGCAGTGGACAAAATAGCAATCAGCCCCAGCATTTT.